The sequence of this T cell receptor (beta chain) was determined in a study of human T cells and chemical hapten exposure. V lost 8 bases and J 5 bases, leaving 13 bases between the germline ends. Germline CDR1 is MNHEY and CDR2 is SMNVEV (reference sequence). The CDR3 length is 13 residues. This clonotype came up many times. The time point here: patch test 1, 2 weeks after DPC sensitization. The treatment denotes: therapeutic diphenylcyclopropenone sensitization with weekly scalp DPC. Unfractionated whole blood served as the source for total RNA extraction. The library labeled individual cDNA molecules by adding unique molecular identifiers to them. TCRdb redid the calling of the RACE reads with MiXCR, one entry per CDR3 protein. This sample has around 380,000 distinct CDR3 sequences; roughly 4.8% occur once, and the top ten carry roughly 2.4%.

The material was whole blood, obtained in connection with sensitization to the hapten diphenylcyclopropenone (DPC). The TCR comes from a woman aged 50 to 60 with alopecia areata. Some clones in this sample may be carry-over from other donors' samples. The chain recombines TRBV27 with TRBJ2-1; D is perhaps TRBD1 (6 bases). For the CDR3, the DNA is TGTGCCAGCGGGAGACAGGACCACAATGAGCAGTTCTTC. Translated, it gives CASGRQDHNEQFF.